A single sample gave rise to the 7 T cell receptor beta chains below, sequenced in a study of cytomegalovirus exposure and HLA in healthy donors (dated by TCRdb to 2016 to 2017). Library creation used the immunoSEQ multiplex PCR assay. A mixture of 60 forward primers for TCR Vbeta segments and 13 reverse primers for TCR Jbeta segments was used in the multiplex PCR. TCRdb limited this immuneACCESS table to in-frame rearrangements with V and J called. A share of clones is missing; checked studies link under half to unresolved V genes, and the rest is unexplained. The sample table shows 150,000 or so clones, and 70% to 80% are seen once. The top ten clonotypes cover about 9.1% of the sample. Sequencing was carried out using PBMCs. These receptors all stem from a young man in good health and CMV-seropositive.

Points on this clone: Its ends do not fully match the called genes, so a read error is possible. The genes are TRBV7-9 and TRBJ1-1, with unresolved D. The CDR3 has 17 residues. The germline gives CDR1 SEHNR, CDR2 FQNEAQ (reference sequence). The chain's CDR3 is CASSHEVRGSLNTEALF. The CDR3 DNA sequence: TGTGCCAGCAGCCATGAGGTCAGAGGGAGCCTGAACACTGAAGCTCTCTTT.

This chain uses TRBV6-6 with TRBJ2-7, with 8 bases that match TRBD2. With V trimmed by 6 bases and J by 0 bases, 7 bases remained unmatched. Germline loops: CDR1 MNHNY, CDR2 SVGAGI (reference sequence). This CDR3 region has 15 residues. CDR3 sequence (DNA): TGTGCCAGCAGCATACTAGCGGACCGCTCCTACGAGCAGTACTTC. Its translation: CASSILADRSYEQYF.

This chain uses TRBV5-8 with TRBJ2-7; a weak D match, TRBD1 (6 bases). Deletions cut 5 bases from V and 3 bases from J, with 9 bases between. From germline, CDR1 is SGHTS and CDR2 YDEGEE. This CDR3 region has 12 residues. DNA for the CDR3: TGTGCCAGCAGGGGGGCACTCTACGAGCAGTACTTC. Its protein is CASRGALYEQYF.

The V call is TRBV27, the J call TRBJ1-1; D unresolved. CDR1 and CDR2 (germline): MNHEY, SMNVEV (reference sequence). This CDR3 has 13 amino acids. Trimming took 0 bases from V and 3 from J, leaving 5 bases between them. CDR3 protein: CASSLSAHTEAFF. CDR3 bases: TGTGCCAGCAGTTTATCAGCACACACTGAAGCTTTCTTT.

This chain links TRBV28 with TRBJ2-7; D possibly corresponds to TRBD2 (5 bases). The length of the CDR3 is 14 residues. CDR1 is MDHEN, CDR2 SYDVKM, per germline. V was pared by 5 bases and J by 3 bases, with 14 bases between. CDR3 DNA: TGTGCCAGCAGTCCGGCCCCCCGGGACTACGAGCAGTACTTC. It yields the protein CASSPAPRDYEQYF. The variable domain in full, with the rest retrieved from reference TRBV28 and TRBJ2-7, is DVKVTQSSRYLVKRTGEKVFLECVQDMDHENMFWYRQDPGLGLRLIYFSYDVKMKEKGDIPEGYSVSREKKERFSLILESASTNQTSMYLCASSPAPRDYEQYFGPGTRLTVT.

The chain recombines TRBV5-4 with TRBJ2-2, with D uncertain. The V end was cut by 2 bases, the J end by 2 bases, with 10 bases between. The germline V gene has CDR1 SGHNT and CDR2 YYREEE (reference sequence). The length of the CDR3 is 15 residues. CDR3 DNA: TGTGCCAGCAGCTTTGAGGCACGCAACACCGGGGAGCTGTTTTTT. Translation gives CASSFEARNTGELFF.

This chain connects TRBV25-1 to TRBJ1-3; no clear D gene. V was trimmed by 4 bases and J by 12 bases, leaving 28 bases between them. The germline gives CDR1 MGHDK, CDR2 SYGVNS. The CDR3 spans 17 residues. This CDR3 reads CASSASDLTSSGYGIYF. Written as DNA, the CDR3 is TGTGCCAGCAGTGCTTCTGACCTAACTTCTTCGGGGTATGGCATATATTTT.